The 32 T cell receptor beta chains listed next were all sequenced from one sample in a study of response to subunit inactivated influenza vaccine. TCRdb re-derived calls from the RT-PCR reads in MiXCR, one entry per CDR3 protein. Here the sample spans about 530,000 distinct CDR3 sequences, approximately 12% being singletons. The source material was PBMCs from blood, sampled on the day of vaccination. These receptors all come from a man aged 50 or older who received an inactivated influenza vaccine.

The chain's CDR3 is CASRLGTGGGEQFF. The CDR3 DNA is TGTGCCAGCAGGCTCGGGACAGGCGGGGGTGAGCAGTTCTTC. This chain uses TRBV12-3 or TRBV12-4 with TRBJ2-1, with D perhaps TRBD1 (8 bases). CDR3 length: 14 residues. V lost 6 bases, J lost 9 bases, and 18 bases lay in between.

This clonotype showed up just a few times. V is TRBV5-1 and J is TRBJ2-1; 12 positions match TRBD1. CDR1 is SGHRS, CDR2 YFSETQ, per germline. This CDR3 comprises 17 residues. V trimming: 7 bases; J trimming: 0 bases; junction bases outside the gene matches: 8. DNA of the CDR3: TGCGCCAGCGGCGGGACAGGGGGCCTGAGCTCCTACAATGAGCAGTTCTTC. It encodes CASGGTGGLSSYNEQFF.

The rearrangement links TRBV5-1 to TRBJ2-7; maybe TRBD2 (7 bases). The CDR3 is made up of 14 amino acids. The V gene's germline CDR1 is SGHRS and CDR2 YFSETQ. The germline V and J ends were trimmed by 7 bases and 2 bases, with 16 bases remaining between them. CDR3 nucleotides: TGCGCCAGCGATTTGATAGGGGGGGCCTACGAGCAGTACTTC. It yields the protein CASDLIGGAYEQYF.

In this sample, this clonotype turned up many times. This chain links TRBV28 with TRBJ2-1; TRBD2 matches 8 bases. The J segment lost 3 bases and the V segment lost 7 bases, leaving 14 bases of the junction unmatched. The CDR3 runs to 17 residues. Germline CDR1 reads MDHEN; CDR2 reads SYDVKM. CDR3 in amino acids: CASTHSEAGADYNEQFF. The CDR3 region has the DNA TGTGCCAGCACCCACTCCGAAGCGGGAGCCGACTACAATGAGCAGTTCTTC.

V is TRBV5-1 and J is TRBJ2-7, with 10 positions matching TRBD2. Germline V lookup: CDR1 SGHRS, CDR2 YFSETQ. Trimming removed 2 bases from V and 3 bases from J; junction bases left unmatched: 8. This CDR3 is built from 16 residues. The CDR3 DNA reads TGCGCCAGCAGCTTCCACCCCGGGACTAGCGACTACGAGCAGTACTTC. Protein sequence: CASSFHPGTSDYEQYF. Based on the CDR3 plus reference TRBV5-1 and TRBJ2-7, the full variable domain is KAGVTQTPRYLIKTRGQQVTLSCSPISGHRSVSWYQQTPGQGLQFLFEYFSETQRNKGNFPGRFSGRQFSNSRSEMNVSTLELGDSALYLCASSFHPGTSDYEQYFGPGTRLTVT.

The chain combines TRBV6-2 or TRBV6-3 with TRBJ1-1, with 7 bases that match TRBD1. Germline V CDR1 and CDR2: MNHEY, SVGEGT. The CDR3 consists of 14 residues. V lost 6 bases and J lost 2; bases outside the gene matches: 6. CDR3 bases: TGTGCCAGCAGAACAGGGGTTGGCAACACTGAAGCTTTCTTT. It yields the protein CASRTGVGNTEAFF.

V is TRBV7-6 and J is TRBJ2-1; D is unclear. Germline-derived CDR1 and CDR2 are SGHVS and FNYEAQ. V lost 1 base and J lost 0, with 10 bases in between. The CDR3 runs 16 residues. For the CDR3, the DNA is TGTGCCAGCAGCTTAGATGCGGCCAGCTCCTACAATGAGCAGTTCTTC. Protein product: CASSLDAASSYNEQFF.

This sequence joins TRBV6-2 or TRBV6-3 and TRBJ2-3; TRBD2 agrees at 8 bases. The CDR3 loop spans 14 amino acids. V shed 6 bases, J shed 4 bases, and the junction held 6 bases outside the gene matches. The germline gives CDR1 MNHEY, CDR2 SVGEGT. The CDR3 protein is CASRSAGASDTQYF. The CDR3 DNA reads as TGTGCCAGCAGATCAGCGGGAGCATCAGATACGCAGTATTTT.

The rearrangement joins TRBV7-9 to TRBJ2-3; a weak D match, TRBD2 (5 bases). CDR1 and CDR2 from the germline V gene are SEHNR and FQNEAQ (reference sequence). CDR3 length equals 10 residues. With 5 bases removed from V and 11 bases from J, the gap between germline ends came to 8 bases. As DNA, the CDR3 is TGTGCCAGCAGCCGCGGGTGGCAGTATTTT. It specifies CASSRGWQYF. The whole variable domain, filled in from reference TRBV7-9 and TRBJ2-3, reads DTGVSQNPRHKITKRGQNVTFRCDPISEHNRLYWYRQTLGQGPEFLTYFQNEAQLEKSRLLSDRFSAERPKGSFSTLEIQRTEQGDSAMYLCASSRGWQYFGPGTRLTVL.

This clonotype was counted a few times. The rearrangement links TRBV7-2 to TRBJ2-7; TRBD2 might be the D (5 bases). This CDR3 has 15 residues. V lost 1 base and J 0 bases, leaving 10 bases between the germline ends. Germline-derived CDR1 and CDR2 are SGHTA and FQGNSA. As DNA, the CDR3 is TGTGCCAGCAGCTTAGAAGGCGGACTCTCCTACGAGCAGTACTTC. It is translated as CASSLEGGLSYEQYF.

CDR3 loop: CSVGRDPTFF. CDR3 coding DNA: TGCAGCGTTGGCCGGGACCCCACGTTCTTC. The gene calls are TRBV29-1 and TRBJ2-1, with D perhaps TRBD1 or TRBD2 (5 bases each). V lost 4 bases, J lost 15 bases, and 13 bases lay in between. Per germline, CDR1 SQVTM and CDR2 ANQGSEA. The CDR3 loop spans 10 amino acids.

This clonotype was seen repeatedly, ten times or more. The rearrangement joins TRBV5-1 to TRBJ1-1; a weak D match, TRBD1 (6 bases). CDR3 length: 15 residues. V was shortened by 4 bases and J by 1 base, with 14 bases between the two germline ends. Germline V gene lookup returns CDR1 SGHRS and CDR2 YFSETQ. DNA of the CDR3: TGCGCCAGCAGCCTAAGGGGGGATAGGAACACTGAAGCTTTCTTT. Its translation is CASSLRGDRNTEAFF.

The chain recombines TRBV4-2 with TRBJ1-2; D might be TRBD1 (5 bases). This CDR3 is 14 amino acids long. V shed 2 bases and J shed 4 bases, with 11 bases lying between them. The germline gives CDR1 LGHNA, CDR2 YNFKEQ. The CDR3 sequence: CASSQPGQAYGYTF. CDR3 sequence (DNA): TGTGCCAGCAGCCAACCCGGACAAGCCTATGGCTACACCTTC.

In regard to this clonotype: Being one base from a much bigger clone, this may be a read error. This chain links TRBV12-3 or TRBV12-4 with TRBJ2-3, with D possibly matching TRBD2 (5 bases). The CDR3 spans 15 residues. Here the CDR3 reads CASLTGVPHGDTEYF. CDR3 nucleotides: TGTGCCAGCCTAACCGGGGTCCCACATGGGGATACGGAGTATTTT.

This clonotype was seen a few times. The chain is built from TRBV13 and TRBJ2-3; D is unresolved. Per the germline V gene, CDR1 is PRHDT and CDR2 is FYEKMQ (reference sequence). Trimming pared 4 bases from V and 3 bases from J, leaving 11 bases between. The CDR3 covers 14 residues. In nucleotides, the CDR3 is TGTGCCAGCAGCTCCAGCGCCCCGACAGATACGCAGTATTTT. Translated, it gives CASSSSAPTDTQYF.

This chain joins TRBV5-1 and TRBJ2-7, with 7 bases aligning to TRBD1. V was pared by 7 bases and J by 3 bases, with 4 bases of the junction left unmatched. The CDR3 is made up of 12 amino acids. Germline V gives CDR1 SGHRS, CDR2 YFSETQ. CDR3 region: CASGRDSYEQYF. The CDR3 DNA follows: TGCGCCAGCGGACGGGACAGCTACGAGCAGTACTTC.

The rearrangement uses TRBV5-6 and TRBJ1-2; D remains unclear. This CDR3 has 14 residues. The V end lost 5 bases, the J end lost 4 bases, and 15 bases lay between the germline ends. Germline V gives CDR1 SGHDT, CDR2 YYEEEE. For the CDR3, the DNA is TGTGCCAGCAGGAATAGAGGGAGACTCTATGGCTACACCTTC. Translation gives CASRNRGRLYGYTF.

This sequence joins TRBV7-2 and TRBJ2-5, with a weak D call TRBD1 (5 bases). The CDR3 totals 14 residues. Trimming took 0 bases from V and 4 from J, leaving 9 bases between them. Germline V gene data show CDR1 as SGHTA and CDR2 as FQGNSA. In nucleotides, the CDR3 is TGTGCCAGCAGCTTAGCATGGCAGGGAGAGACCCAGTACTTC. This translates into CASSLAWQGETQYF. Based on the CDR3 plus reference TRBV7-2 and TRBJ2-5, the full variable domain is GAGVSQSPSNKVTEKGKDVELRCDPISGHTALYWYRQSLGQGLEFLIYFQGNSAPDKSGLPSDRFSAERTGGSVSTLTIQRTQQEDSAVYLCASSLAWQGETQYFGPGTRLLVL.

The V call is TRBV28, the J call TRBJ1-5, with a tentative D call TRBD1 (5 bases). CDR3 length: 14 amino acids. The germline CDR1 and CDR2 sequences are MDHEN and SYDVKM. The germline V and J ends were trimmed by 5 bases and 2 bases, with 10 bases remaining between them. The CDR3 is CASSRWGGNQPQHF. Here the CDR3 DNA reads TGTGCCAGCAGTCGTTGGGGCGGCAATCAGCCCCAGCATTTT.

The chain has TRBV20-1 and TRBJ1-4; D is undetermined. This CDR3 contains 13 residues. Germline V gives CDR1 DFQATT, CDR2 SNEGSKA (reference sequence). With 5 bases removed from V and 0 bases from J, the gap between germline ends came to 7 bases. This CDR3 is CSAPGTTNEKLFF. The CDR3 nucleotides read TGCAGTGCTCCCGGTACAACTAATGAAAAACTGTTTTTT.

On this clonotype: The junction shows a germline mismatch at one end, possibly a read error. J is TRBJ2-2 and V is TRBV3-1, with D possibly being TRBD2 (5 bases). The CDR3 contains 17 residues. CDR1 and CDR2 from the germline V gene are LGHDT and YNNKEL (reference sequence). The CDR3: CATSTVDQLGNTGELFF. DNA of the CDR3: TGTGCCACCAGCACAGTAGACCAACTAGGTAACACCGGGGAGCTGTTTTTT.

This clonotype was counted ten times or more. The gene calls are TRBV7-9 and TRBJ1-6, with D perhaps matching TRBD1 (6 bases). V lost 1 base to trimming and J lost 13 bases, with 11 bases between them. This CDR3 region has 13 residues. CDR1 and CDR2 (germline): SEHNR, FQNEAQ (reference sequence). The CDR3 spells CASSLEQGAPLHF. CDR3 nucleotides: TGTGCCAGCAGCTTAGAACAGGGAGCGCCCCTCCACTTT.

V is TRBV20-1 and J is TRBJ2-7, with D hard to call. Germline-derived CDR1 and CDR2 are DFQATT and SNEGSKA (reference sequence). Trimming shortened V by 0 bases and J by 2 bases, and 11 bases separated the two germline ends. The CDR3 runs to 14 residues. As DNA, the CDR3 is TGCAGTGCTAGAGATCGGCAGCGAGCCTACGAGCAGTACTTC. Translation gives CSARDRQRAYEQYF.

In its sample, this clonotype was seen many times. The CDR3 sequence: CASSLAYGTGDQDMNTEAFF. The CDR3 DNA sequence: TGTGCCAGCAGCTTAGCGTATGGGACAGGGGACCAAGACATGAACACTGAAGCTTTCTTT. V usage is TRBV11-1 and J usage is TRBJ1-1; TRBD1 agrees at 10 bases. Germline values: CDR1 SGHAT, CDR2 FQDESV (reference sequence). V lost 0 bases and J lost 0; bases outside the gene matches: 13. This CDR3 has 20 residues.

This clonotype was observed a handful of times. The CDR3 loop reads CASSLGGFNNEQFF. CDR3 bases: TGTGCCAGCAGCTTAGGGGGATTCAACAATGAGCAGTTCTTC. The V and J genes are TRBV7-2 and TRBJ2-1; no definite D call. The ends were cut back, 1 base at V and 5 bases at J, with 9 bases in the middle. This CDR3 comprises 14 residues. CDR1 and CDR2 (germline): SGHTA, FQGNSA.

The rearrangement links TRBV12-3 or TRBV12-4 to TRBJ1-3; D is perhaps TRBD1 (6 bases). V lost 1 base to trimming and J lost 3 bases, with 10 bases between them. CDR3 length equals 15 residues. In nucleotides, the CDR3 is TGTGCCAGCAGTTTAGGGGGGGCAGTTGGAAACACCATATATTTT. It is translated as CASSLGGAVGNTIYF.

This CDR3 reads CATSRAPGRVDNEQFF. CDR3 nucleotides: TGTGCCACCAGCAGAGCTCCAGGGAGGGTTGACAATGAGCAGTTCTTC. This chain joins TRBV15 and TRBJ2-1; 7 positions match TRBD2. The CDR3 is 16 residues long. CDR1 and CDR2 from the germline V gene are LNHNV and YYDKDF (reference sequence). V shed 1 base and J 5 bases; nucleotides not matched to a gene: 8.

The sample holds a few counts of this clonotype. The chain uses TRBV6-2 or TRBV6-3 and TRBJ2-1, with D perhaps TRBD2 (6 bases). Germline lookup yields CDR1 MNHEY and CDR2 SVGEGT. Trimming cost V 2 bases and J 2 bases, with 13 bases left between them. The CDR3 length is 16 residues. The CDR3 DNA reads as TGTGCCAGCAGTTACGAGATTGCGGGGCCCTACAATGAGCAGTTCTTC. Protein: CASSYEIAGPYNEQFF.

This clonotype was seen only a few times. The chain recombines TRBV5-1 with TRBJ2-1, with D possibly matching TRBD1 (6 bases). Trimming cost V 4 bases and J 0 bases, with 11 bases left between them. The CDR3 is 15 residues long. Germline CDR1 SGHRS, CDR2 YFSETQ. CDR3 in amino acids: CASSGFRGSYNEQFF. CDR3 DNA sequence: TGCGCCAGCAGCGGCTTCAGGGGCTCCTACAATGAGCAGTTCTTC.

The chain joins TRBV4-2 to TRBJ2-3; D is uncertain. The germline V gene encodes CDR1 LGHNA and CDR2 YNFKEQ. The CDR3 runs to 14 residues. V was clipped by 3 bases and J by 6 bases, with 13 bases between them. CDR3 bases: TGTGCCAGCAGCCAGGCGGCCCCCCCGGATACGCAGTATTTT. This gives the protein CASSQAAPPDTQYF.

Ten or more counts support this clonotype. CDR3 sequence: CASSGTTSGSYNEQFF. The CDR3 DNA sequence: TGCGCCAGCAGCGGGACGACTAGCGGATCCTACAATGAGCAGTTCTTC. The chain joins TRBV5-1 to TRBJ2-1; 9 nucleotides match TRBD2. CDR3 length equals 16 residues. From germline, CDR1 is SGHRS and CDR2 YFSETQ. Trimming removed 4 bases from V and 1 base from J; junction bases left unmatched: 6.

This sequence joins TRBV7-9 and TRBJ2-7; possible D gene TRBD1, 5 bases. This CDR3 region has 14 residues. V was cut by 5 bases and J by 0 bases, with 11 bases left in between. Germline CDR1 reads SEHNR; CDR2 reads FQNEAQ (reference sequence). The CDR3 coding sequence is TGTGCCAGCAGCGCCGGACACCTCTCCTACGAGCAGTACTTC. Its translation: CASSAGHLSYEQYF.